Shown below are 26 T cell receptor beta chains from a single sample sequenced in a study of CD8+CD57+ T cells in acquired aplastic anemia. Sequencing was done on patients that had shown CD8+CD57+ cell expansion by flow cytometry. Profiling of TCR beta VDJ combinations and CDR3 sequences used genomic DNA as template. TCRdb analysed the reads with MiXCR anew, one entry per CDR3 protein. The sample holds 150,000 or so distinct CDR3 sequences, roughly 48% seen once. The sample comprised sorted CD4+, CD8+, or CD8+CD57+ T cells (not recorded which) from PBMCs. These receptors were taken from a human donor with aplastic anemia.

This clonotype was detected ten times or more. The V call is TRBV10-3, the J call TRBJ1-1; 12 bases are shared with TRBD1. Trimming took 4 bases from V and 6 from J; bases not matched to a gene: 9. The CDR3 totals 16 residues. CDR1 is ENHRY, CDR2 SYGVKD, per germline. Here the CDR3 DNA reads TGTGCCATCAGTGGGGACAGGGGGCGGGGTGGGGCTGAAGCTTTCTTT. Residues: CAISGDRGRGGAEAFF.

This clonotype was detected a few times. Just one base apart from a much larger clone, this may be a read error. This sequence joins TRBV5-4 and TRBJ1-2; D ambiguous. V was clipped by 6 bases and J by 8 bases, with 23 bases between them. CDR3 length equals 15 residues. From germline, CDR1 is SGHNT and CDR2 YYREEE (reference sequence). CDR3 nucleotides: TGTGCCAGCACCTCACGGGCGGATCCCTCCTGGGGCTACACCTTC. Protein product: CASTSRADPSWGYTF.

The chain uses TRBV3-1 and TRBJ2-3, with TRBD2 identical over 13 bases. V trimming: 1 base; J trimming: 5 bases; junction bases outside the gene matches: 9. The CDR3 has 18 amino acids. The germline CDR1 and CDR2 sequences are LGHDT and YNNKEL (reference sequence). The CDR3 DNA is TGTGCCAGCAGCCAAGTCGGAACTAGCGGGGGGGTCAAAGATACGCAGTATTTT. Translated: CASSQVGTSGGVKDTQYF.

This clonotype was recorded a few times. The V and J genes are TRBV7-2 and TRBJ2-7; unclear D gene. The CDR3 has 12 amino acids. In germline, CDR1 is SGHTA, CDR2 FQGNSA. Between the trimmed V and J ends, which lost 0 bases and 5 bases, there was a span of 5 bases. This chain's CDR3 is CASSLALDEQYF. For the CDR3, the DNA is TGTGCCAGCAGCTTAGCGCTTGACGAGCAGTACTTC.

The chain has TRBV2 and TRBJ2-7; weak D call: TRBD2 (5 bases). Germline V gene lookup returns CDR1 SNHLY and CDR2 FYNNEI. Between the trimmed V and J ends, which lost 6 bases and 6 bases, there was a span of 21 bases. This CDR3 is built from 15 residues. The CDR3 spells CASSPLGRHEGEQYF. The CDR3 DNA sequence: TGTGCCAGCAGCCCTTTAGGACGACATGAGGGCGAGCAGTACTTC.

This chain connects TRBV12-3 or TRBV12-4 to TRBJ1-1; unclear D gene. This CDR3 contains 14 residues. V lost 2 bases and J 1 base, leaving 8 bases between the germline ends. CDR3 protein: CASSLFVRNTEAFF. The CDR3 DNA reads TGTGCCAGCAGTTTATTTGTTAGGAACACTGAAGCTTTCTTT.

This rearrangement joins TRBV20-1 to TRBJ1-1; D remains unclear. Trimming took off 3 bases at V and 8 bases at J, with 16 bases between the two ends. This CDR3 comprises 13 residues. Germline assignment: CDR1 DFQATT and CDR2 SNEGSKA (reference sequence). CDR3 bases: TGCAGTGCTAGTCGGCTCTCAGCCCCCGAAGCTTTCTTT. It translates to CSASRLSAPEAFF.

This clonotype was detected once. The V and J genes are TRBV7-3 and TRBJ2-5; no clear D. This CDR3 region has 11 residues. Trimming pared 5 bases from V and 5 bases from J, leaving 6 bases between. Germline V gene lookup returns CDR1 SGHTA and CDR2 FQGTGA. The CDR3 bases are TGTGCCAGCAGCGGTAGCGAGACCCAGTACTTC. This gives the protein CASSGSETQYF.

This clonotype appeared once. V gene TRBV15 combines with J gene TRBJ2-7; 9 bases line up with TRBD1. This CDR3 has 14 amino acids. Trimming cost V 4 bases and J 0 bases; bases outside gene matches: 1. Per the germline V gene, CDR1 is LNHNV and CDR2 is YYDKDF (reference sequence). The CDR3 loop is CATSKGQGSYEQYF. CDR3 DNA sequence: TGTGCCACCAGCAAGGGACAGGGCTCCTACGAGCAGTACTTC. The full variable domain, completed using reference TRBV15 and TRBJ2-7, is DAMVIQNPRYQVTQFGKPVTLSCSQTLNHNVMYWYQQKSSQAPKLLFHYYDKDFNNEADTPDNFQSRRPNTSFCFLDIRSPGLGDTAMYLCATSKGQGSYEQYFGPGTRLTVT.

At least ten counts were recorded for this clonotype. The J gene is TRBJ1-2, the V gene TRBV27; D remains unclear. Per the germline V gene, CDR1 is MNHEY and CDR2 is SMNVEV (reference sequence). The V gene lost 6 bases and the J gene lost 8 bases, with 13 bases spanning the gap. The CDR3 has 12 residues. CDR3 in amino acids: CASREGGRGYTF. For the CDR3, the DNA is TGTGCCAGCAGAGAAGGAGGGAGAGGCTACACCTTC.

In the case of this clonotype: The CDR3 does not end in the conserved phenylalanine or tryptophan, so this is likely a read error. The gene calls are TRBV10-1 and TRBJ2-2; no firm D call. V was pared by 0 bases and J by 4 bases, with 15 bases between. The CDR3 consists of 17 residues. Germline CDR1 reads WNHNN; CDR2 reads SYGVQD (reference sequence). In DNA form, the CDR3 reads TGCGCCAGCAGTGAGTCGTCGGCTTCTGGTGGCACCGGGGAGCTGTTTCTT. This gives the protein CASSESSASGGTGELFL.

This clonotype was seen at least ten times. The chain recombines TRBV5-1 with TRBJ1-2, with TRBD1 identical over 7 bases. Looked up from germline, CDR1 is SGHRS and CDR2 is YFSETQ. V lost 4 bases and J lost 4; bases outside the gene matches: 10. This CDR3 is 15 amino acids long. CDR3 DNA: TGCGCCAGCAGCCGTTCCCGGGACAGCAGCTATGGCTACACCTTC. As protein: CASSRSRDSSYGYTF.

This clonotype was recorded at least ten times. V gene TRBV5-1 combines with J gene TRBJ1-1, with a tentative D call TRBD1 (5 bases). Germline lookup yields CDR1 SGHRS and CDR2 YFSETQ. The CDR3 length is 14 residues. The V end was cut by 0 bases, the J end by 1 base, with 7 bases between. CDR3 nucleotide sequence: TGCGCCAGCAGCTTGGGGGACCCGAACACTGAAGCTTTCTTT. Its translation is CASSLGDPNTEAFF.

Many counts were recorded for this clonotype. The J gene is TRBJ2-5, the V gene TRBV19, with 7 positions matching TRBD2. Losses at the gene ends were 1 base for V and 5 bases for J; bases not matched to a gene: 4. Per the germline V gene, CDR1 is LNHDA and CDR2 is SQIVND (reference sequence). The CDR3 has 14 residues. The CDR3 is CASSIATSVETQYF. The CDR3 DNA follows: TGTGCCAGTAGTATAGCTACTAGCGTGGAGACCCAGTACTTC.

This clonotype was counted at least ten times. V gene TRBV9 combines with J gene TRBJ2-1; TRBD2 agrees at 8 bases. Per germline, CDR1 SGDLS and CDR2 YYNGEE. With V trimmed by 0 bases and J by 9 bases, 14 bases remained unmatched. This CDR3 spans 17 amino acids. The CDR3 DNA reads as TGTGCCAGCAGCGTAGACCCTCCGGGACTAGTCAGAGGTGAGCAGTTCTTC. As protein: CASSVDPPGLVRGEQFF.

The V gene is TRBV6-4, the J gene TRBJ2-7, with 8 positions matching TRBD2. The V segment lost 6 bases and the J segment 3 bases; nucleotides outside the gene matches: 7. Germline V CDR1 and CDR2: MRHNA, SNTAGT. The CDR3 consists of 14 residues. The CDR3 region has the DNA TGTGCCAGCAGGAACGGGGGGGCAAGCTACGAGCAGTACTTC. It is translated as CASRNGGASYEQYF.

The chain's CDR3 is CASSQNPDRGRTDTF. DNA of the CDR3: TGCGCCAGCAGCCAAAATCCCGACAGGGGGAGAACGGACACCTTC. The chain is built from TRBV5-1 and TRBJ1-2; 9 nucleotides agree with TRBD1. The CDR3 is made up of 15 amino acids. The J segment lost 12 bases and the V segment lost 4 bases, leaving 16 bases of the junction unmatched. Germline CDR1 reads SGHRS; CDR2 reads YFSETQ.

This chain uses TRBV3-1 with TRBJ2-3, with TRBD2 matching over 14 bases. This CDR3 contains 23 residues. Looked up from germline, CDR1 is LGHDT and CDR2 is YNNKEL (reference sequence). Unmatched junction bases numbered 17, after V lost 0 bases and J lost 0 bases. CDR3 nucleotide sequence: TGTGCCAGCAGCCAAGACGTCGAACCCCGTGGACTAGCGGGGGGACCAAGCACAGATACGCAGTATTTT. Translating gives CASSQDVEPRGLAGGPSTDTQYF.

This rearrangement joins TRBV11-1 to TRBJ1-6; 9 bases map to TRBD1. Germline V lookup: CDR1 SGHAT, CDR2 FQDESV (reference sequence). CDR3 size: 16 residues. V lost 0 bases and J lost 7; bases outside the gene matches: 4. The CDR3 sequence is CASSLAGQGNNSPLHF. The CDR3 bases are TGTGCCAGCAGCTTAGCGGGACAGGGTAACAATTCACCCCTCCACTTT.

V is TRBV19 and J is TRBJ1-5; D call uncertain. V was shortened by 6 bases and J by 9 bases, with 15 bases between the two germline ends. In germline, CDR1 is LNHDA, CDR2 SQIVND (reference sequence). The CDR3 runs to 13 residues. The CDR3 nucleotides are TGTGCCAGTAGCGTCTCCGGTCCGGGGCCCCAGCATTTT. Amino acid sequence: CASSVSGPGPQHF.

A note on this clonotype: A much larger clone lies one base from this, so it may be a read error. The CDR3, as DNA: TGTGCCAGCAGTGATGTCGTCGGGGGGGGCGAGTATGAGCAGTTCTTC. Protein sequence: CASSDVVGGGEYEQFF. The chain uses TRBV27 and TRBJ2-1, with 8 bases matching TRBD2. There are 16 residues in the CDR3. Germline lookup yields CDR1 MNHEY and CDR2 SMNVEV (reference sequence). V shed 5 bases, J shed 8 bases, and the junction held 14 bases outside the gene matches.

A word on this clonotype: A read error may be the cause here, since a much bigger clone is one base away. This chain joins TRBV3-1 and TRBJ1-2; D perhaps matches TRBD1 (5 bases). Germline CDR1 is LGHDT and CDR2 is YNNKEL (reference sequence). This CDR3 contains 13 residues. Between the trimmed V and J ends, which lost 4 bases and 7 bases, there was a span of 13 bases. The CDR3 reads CASSRERGGGYTF. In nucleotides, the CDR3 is TGTGCCAGCAGCCGGGAAAGGGGCGGTGGCTACACCTTC.

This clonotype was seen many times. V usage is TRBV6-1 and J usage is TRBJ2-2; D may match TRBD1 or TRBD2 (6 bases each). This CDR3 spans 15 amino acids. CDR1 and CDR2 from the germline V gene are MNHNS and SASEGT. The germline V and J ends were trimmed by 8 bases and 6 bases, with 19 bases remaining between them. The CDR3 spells CASADWGAVAGELFF. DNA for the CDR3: TGTGCCAGCGCTGACTGGGGGGCGGTCGCCGGGGAGCTGTTTTTT.

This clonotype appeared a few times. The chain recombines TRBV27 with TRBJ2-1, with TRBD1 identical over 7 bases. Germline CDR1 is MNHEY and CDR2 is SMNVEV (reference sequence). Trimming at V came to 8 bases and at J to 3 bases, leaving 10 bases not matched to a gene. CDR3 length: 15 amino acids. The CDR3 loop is CASHRAGTVYNEQFF. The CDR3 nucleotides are TGTGCCAGCCATCGCGCCGGGACAGTCTACAATGAGCAGTTCTTC.

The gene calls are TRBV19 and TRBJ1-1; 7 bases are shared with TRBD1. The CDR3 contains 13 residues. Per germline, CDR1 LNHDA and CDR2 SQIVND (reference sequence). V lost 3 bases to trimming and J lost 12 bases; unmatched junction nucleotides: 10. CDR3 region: CASSIQGVRTTFF. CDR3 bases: TGTGCCAGTAGTATTCAGGGGGTCCGGACGACTTTCTTT.

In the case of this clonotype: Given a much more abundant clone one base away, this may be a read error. CDR3 sequence: CVTKTGYTGELFF. Here the CDR3 DNA reads TGTGTCACCAAAACAGGGTACACCGGGGAGCTGTTTTTT. V usage is TRBV6-1 and J usage is TRBJ2-2; possibly TRBD1 for D (6 bases). CDR1 and CDR2 (germline): MNHNS, SASEGT. This CDR3 spans 13 amino acids.